The TCR beta chain under discussion was sequenced for a study of blood T cell repertoires in COVID-19. As for the study in general: The United States, Italy and Spain supplied acute and convalescent COVID-19 samples. Nucleic acid was either cDNA or gDNA, and it came from T cells, B-cell-depleted T cells, or PBMCs.

Trimming took 0 bases from V and 0 from J, leaving 9 bases between them. CDR3 size: 16 residues. Germline-derived CDR1 and CDR2 are SGDLS and YYNGEE. In the original analysis: Counts of nucleated cells, estimated from reference gene primer amplification, were obtained. Sequenced by immunoSEQ multiplex PCR; TCRdb stores in-frame clones only, minus some. That table gives V, J and clone size, and the DNA gave D and trimming. The profile covers roughly 70,000 clones, with roughly 84% appearing a single time and roughly 4.8% taken by the ten largest. This chain links TRBV9 with TRBJ1-4; possible D gene TRBD1, 5 bases. The TCR comes from a woman in her sixties or seventies with acute or convalescent COVID-19. Material for sequencing was peripheral blood. The CDR3 DNA follows: TGTGCCAGCAGCGTAGAGTCGACAGCAACTAATGAAAAACTGTTTTTT. Protein: CASSVESTATNEKLFF.